A single sample gave rise to the 30 T cell receptor beta chains below, sequenced in a study of cytomegalovirus exposure and HLA in healthy donors. Both 60 Vbeta primers and 13 Jbeta primers went into the PCR. Assay: immunoSEQ multiplex PCR; the TCRdb copy retains only in-frame clones and omits some. This sample has about 88,000 clones, with more than 80% found just once. The sequenced sample consisted of PBMCs. All receptors derive from a man between 18 and 35 years old in good health and CMV-seronegative.

The V and J genes are TRBV4-2 and TRBJ1-1; the D gene is possibly TRBD1 (5 bases). Germline V gene data show CDR1 as LGHNA and CDR2 as YNFKEQ. This CDR3 has 16 residues. The V end was cut by 1 base, the J end by 2 bases, with 14 bases between. This CDR3 reads CASSQAVQVRNTEAFF. The CDR3 DNA reads as TGTGCCAGCAGCCAAGCTGTACAGGTCCGTAACACTGAAGCTTTCTTT.

The V and J genes are TRBV6-5 and TRBJ2-7; D possibly corresponds to TRBD2 (6 bases). The V and J ends lost 5 bases and 3 bases respectively, with 14 bases between them. This CDR3 has 14 amino acids. The V gene's germline CDR1 is MNHEY and CDR2 SVGAGI. The CDR3 coding sequence is TGTGCCAGCAGTCGAAGATCGGACTACTACGAGCAGTACTTC. As protein: CASSRRSDYYEQYF.

The chain couples TRBV28 to TRBJ2-7; TRBD2 matches 7 bases. Germline-derived CDR1 and CDR2 are MDHEN and SYDVKM. CDR3 length: 14 residues. Unmatched junction bases numbered 8, after V lost 3 bases and J lost 6 bases. CDR3 amino acids: CASSLWREIFEQYF. The DNA of the CDR3 is TGTGCCAGCAGTTTGTGGCGGGAGATTTTCGAGCAGTACTTC.

This sequence joins TRBV28 and TRBJ2-1; the match to TRBD2 covers 7 bases. In germline, CDR1 is MDHEN, CDR2 SYDVKM. The CDR3 covers 16 residues. V gave up 1 base and J gave up 5 bases; unmatched junction bases: 8. The CDR3 sequence: CASSLFGKAGDNEQFF. The CDR3 coding sequence is TGTGCCAGCAGTTTATTTGGGAAGGCGGGGGACAATGAGCAGTTCTTC.

This rearrangement joins TRBV7-9 to TRBJ2-1; D is possibly TRBD1 (6 bases). The CDR3 spans 15 residues. Germline values: CDR1 SEHNR, CDR2 FQNEAQ (reference sequence). V gave up 6 bases and J gave up 0 bases, with 12 bases separating them. CDR3 sequence reads: CASSTGTNSYNEQFF. The CDR3 DNA follows: TGTGCCAGCAGTACCGGGACAAACTCCTACAATGAGCAGTTCTTC.

The rearrangement uses TRBV4-3 and TRBJ2-1, with a weak D call TRBD1 (6 bases). Trimming left V 1 base short and J 4 bases short, with 14 bases between. There are 16 residues in the CDR3. In germline, CDR1 is LGHNA, CDR2 YSLEER. CDR3 protein: CASSQVRGYTYNEQFF. The CDR3, as DNA: TGCGCCAGCAGCCAAGTAAGGGGGTATACATACAATGAGCAGTTCTTC.

The chain joins TRBV7-9 to TRBJ2-3, with 7 bases matching TRBD1. This CDR3 is built from 12 residues. Germline CDR1 is SEHNR and CDR2 is FQNEAQ (reference sequence). Losses at the gene ends were 1 base for V and 11 bases for J; bases not matched to a gene: 3. The CDR3 DNA reads TGTGCCAGCAGCTTAGGCCCAGGGGGGCAGTATTTT. Translating gives CASSLGPGGQYF.

The J gene is TRBJ1-3, the V gene TRBV11-1; D is perhaps TRBD1 (6 bases). The V end was cut by 4 bases, the J end by 0 bases, with 10 bases between. The CDR3 loop spans 15 amino acids. Germline V gives CDR1 SGHAT, CDR2 FQDESV (reference sequence). The CDR3 nucleotides are TGTGCCAGCAGCTCCGACAGGCTCTCTGGAAACACCATATATTTT. Its protein product is CASSSDRLSGNTIYF.

The V call is TRBV25-1, the J call TRBJ1-2; 9 nucleotides line up with TRBD1. The CDR3 extends over 14 amino acids. CDR1 MGHDK and CDR2 SYGVNS come from the germline V gene. The junction had 7 bases not matched to a gene; V was cut back by 4 bases and J by 7 bases. The CDR3 DNA sequence: TGTGCCAGCAGTGGGCCCGGGACAGGGCTTGGCTACACCTTC. Amino acid sequence: CASSGPGTGLGYTF.

The chain employs TRBV7-3 and TRBJ1-1, with D unresolved. CDR3 length: 16 amino acids. From germline, CDR1 is SGHTA and CDR2 FQGTGA. With 5 bases removed from V and 5 bases from J, the gap between germline ends came to 21 bases. The CDR3: CASSPWSAVGKTEAFF. The CDR3 DNA follows: TGTGCCAGCAGCCCTTGGTCGGCGGTCGGTAAAACTGAAGCTTTCTTT.

The chain employs TRBV30 and TRBJ1-3, with a tentative D call TRBD1 (5 bases). The CDR3 extends over 15 amino acids. CDR1 and CDR2 from the germline V gene are GTSNPN and SVGIG (reference sequence). V shed 4 bases and J shed 6 bases, with 19 bases lying between them. DNA for the CDR3: TGTGCCTGGACCTTCGGGGGACTCATACCAAACACCATATATTTT. It codes for CAWTFGGLIPNTIYF.

V is TRBV5-6 and J is TRBJ2-3; 7 bases align to TRBD1. V lost 2 bases and J lost 5; bases outside the gene matches: 8. Germline CDR1 reads SGHDT; CDR2 reads YYEEEE. The length of the CDR3 is 15 residues. CDR3 sequence reads: CASSLQGRFRDTQYF. The CDR3 nucleotides read TGTGCCAGCAGCTTACAGGGGAGATTTCGAGATACGCAGTATTTT.

This rearrangement joins TRBV27 to TRBJ1-2, with 7 bases aligning to TRBD1. Germline values: CDR1 MNHEY, CDR2 SMNVEV (reference sequence). This CDR3 is built from 13 residues. V was clipped by 6 bases and J by 8 bases; unmatched bases: 9. CDR3 DNA sequence: TGTGCCAGCAGGCTGACAGGGAGCCGCGGCTACACCTTC. Amino acids: CASRLTGSRGYTF.

The chain is built from TRBV25-1 and TRBJ2-1; 10 bases line up with TRBD1. The length of the CDR3 is 12 residues. The V gene's germline CDR1 is MGHDK and CDR2 SYGVNS. The trim removed 1 base at V and 15 bases at J, leaving 3 bases unmatched. CDR3 amino acids: CASSELGQGRFF. In DNA, the CDR3 is TGTGCCAGCAGTGAATTGGGACAGGGGCGGTTCTTC.

The chain has TRBV27 and TRBJ1-1, with a tentative D call TRBD1 (6 bases). CDR3 length equals 15 residues. Germline V lookup: CDR1 MNHEY, CDR2 SMNVEV (reference sequence). V lost 1 base, J lost 4 bases, and 13 bases lay in between. The CDR3 reads CASSLYPRGSTEAFF. The CDR3 nucleotides read TGTGCCAGCAGTTTATACCCCAGGGGTAGCACTGAAGCTTTCTTT.

The chain carries TRBV13 and TRBJ2-1; TRBD1 is a possible D gene (5 bases). Between the trimmed V and J ends, which lost 2 bases and 5 bases, there was a span of 16 bases. Germline CDR1 reads PRHDT; CDR2 reads FYEKMQ (reference sequence). The length of the CDR3 is 16 residues. The CDR3 spells CASSLRGADRNNEQFF. The CDR3 coding sequence is TGTGCCAGCAGCTTAAGGGGCGCTGACAGAAACAATGAGCAGTTCTTC.

J is TRBJ1-6 and V is TRBV10-3, with 7 bases lining up with TRBD1. Germline V gene data show CDR1 as ENHRY and CDR2 as SYGVKD. This CDR3 is built from 15 residues. V lost 6 bases and J lost 7; bases outside the gene matches: 9. As DNA, the CDR3 is TGTGCCATCAGCGGGGACAGTTCGGAAAATTCACCCCTCCACTTT. Protein sequence: CAISGDSSENSPLHF.

The chain carries TRBV11-2 and TRBJ1-2; a possible D gene is TRBD1 (5 bases). CDR1 is SGHAT and CDR2 is FQNNGV in the germline V gene. This CDR3 has 14 amino acids. V shed 2 bases and J shed 4 bases, with 11 bases lying between them. This CDR3 reads CASSLRGTAYGYTF. The CDR3 nucleotides are TGTGCCAGCAGCTTACGGGGGACTGCCTATGGCTACACCTTC.

This sequence joins TRBV28 and TRBJ2-7, with a weak D call TRBD2 (5 bases). Germline V gene sequence: CDR1 MDHEN, CDR2 SYDVKM. The CDR3 extends over 15 amino acids. Trimming took 3 bases from V and 3 from J, leaving 15 bases between them. The CDR3 sequence is CASSFFAGLNYEQYF. CDR3 nucleotides: TGTGCCAGCAGTTTTTTTGCGGGCCTGAACTACGAGCAGTACTTC.

The V and J genes are TRBV30 and TRBJ2-7; D might be TRBD1 (6 bases). CDR1 is GTSNPN, CDR2 SVGIG, per germline (reference sequence). CDR3 length equals 12 residues. With 1 base removed from V and 3 bases from J, the gap between germline ends came to 7 bases. The CDR3: CAWSETGYEQYF. The CDR3 region has the DNA TGTGCCTGGAGTGAGACAGGCTACGAGCAGTACTTC.

This chain uses TRBV7-9 with TRBJ2-6; D perhaps matches TRBD1 (5 bases). This CDR3 is built from 19 residues. In germline, CDR1 is SEHNR, CDR2 FQNEAQ (reference sequence). Trimming shortened V by 8 bases and J by 4 bases, and 27 bases separated the two germline ends. CDR3 sequence reads: CASSRGPGPGRRGANVLTF. The CDR3 coding sequence is TGTGCCAGCTCTAGGGGCCCAGGCCCGGGCCGTAGAGGGGCCAACGTCCTGACTTTC. The variable domain in full, with the rest retrieved from reference TRBV7-9 and TRBJ2-6, is DTGVSQNPRHKITKRGQNVTFRCDPISEHNRLYWYRQTLGQGPEFLTYFQNEAQLEKSRLLSDRFSAERPKGSFSTLEIQRTEQGDSAMYLCASSRGPGPGRRGANVLTFGAGSRLTVL.

The chain is built from TRBV6-5 and TRBJ2-7, with 9 bases matching TRBD1. Germline V gives CDR1 MNHEY, CDR2 SVGAGI. The CDR3 sequence is 15 residues long. J gave up 3 bases and V 6 bases, and 9 bases lay outside the gene matches. CDR3 loop: CASRRGTGSLYEQYF. CDR3 nucleotide sequence: TGTGCCAGCAGACGCGGGACAGGGTCCCTCTACGAGCAGTACTTC.

The J gene is TRBJ2-7, the V gene TRBV10-3, with TRBD2 identical over 9 bases. Germline V lookup: CDR1 ENHRY, CDR2 SYGVKD. The CDR3 totals 20 residues. V lost 6 bases to trimming and J lost 0 bases; unmatched junction nucleotides: 21. The CDR3 reads CAISAPQGLAGLPISYEQYF. As DNA, the CDR3 is TGTGCCATCAGCGCACCACAGGGTCTAGCGGGACTACCAATCTCCTACGAGCAGTACTTC.

On this clone itself: Distinct nucleotide sequences in the sample also encode this CDR3. This sequence joins TRBV9 and TRBJ2-7; TRBD2 agrees at 10 bases. CDR3 length: 14 amino acids. V lost 0 bases to trimming and J lost 3 bases; unmatched junction nucleotides: 0. Germline V gene data show CDR1 as SGDLS and CDR2 as YYNGEE. The CDR3, as DNA: TGTGCCAGCAGCGTAGGGACTAGCGGCTACGAGCAGTACTTC. Translation: CASSVGTSGYEQYF.

V is TRBV5-6 and J is TRBJ1-2; D is unclear. In germline, CDR1 is SGHDT, CDR2 YYEEEE. There are 17 residues in the CDR3. Trimming removed 1 base from V and 0 bases from J, with 16 bases in between. The CDR3 sequence is CASSLFRRAKPNYGYTF. CDR3 nucleotide sequence: TGTGCCAGCAGCTTGTTCCGGCGGGCAAAACCTAACTATGGCTACACCTTC.

The chain employs TRBV7-3 and TRBJ2-1, with TRBD2 matching 8 bases. CDR1 and CDR2 from the germline V gene are SGHTA and FQGTGA. V dropped 2 bases and J dropped 8; count of bases not matched to a gene: 11. The CDR3 is made up of 16 amino acids. The CDR3 DNA reads as TGTGCCAGCAGCTTATCAGGGGCGGGAGGAATGCATGAGCAGTTCTTC. Its translation: CASSLSGAGGMHEQFF.

The rearrangement uses TRBV25-1 and TRBJ1-1; D uncertain. V lost 1 base and J 5 bases, leaving 8 bases between the germline ends. The length of the CDR3 is 13 residues. Germline V CDR1 and CDR2: MGHDK, SYGVNS. The CDR3 here is CASSESRWTEAFF. CDR3 bases: TGTGCCAGCAGTGAATCACGGTGGACTGAAGCTTTCTTT.

The CDR3, as DNA: TGTGCCTGGAGTCTGCGACAGGGCGCTGAAGCTTTCTTT. Encoded protein: CAWSLRQGAEAFF. The V and J genes are TRBV30 and TRBJ1-1; TRBD1 aligns across 7 bases. CDR3 size: 13 residues. J was trimmed by 6 bases and V by 2 bases; bases with no gene match: 6. CDR1 is GTSNPN and CDR2 is SVGIG in the germline V gene (reference sequence).

This rearrangement joins TRBV15 to TRBJ2-5, with a possible D match to TRBD2 (6 bases). V was cut by 0 bases and J by 0 bases, with 8 bases left in between. The CDR3 loop spans 15 amino acids. Germline V CDR1 and CDR2: LNHNV, YYDKDF (reference sequence). CDR3 coding DNA: TGTGCCACCAGCAGAGATGGGGGGTACCAAGAGACCCAGTACTTC. Its protein is CATSRDGGYQETQYF.

The CDR3 nucleotides read TGTGCCAGCAGCTTACGGGAGTCTTACTACAATGAGCAGTTCTTC. Translation gives CASSLRESYYNEQFF. The chain employs TRBV11-1 and TRBJ2-1; TRBD2 might be the D (6 bases). Trimming removed 2 bases at V and 3 bases at J, with 11 bases between. This CDR3 is 15 amino acids long. Germline lookup yields CDR1 SGHAT and CDR2 FQDESV (reference sequence).